The 15 T cell receptor beta chains in this list originate from one sample, sequenced in a study of blood T cells in healthy people across ages (dated by TCRdb to about 2015). Libraries were prepared through 5' RACE. The sample was run on an Illumina HiSeq 2500. The second PCR ran for roughly 7 to 12 cycles and used a J-beta primer mix along with a sample-barcoded 5' primer. Through fastp at Q25 and MiXCR, TCRdb rebuilt clones from the public reads, retaining in-frame beta chains. Rows are unified per CDR3 protein, each entry keeping the most common DNA and genes. The sample yields roughly 680,000 distinct CDR3 sequences; about 21% were counted once. Of the sample, more than 3% falls within the top ten clones. The specimen sequenced was blood. The receptors originated from a man aged 70 or older in good health.

V gene TRBV20-1 combines with J gene TRBJ2-5; TRBD2 matches 10 bases. Per the germline V gene, CDR1 is DFQATT and CDR2 is SNEGSKA (reference sequence). Trimming at V came to 4 bases and at J to 2 bases, leaving 7 bases not matched to a gene. The CDR3 sequence is 15 residues long. CDR3 in amino acids: CSAIVGTSAQETQYF. CDR3 coding DNA: TGCAGTGCTATAGTCGGGACTAGCGCACAAGAGACCCAGTACTTC.

CDR3: CSASLAGVETQYF. CDR3 DNA sequence: TGCAGTGCTAGTCTAGCGGGAGTCGAGACCCAGTACTTC. This chain connects TRBV20-1 to TRBJ2-5; TRBD2 matches 10 bases. CDR3 length equals 13 residues. Germline-derived CDR1 and CDR2 are DFQATT and SNEGSKA (reference sequence). With V trimmed by 3 bases and J by 5 bases, 3 bases remained unmatched.

This CDR3 is CASSSPGTAYNEQFF. The DNA of the CDR3 is TGTGCCAGCAGCTCGCCCGGGACAGCCTACAATGAGCAGTTCTTC. The chain couples TRBV7-9 to TRBJ2-1, with TRBD1 matching over 7 bases. Germline CDR1 and CDR2: SEHNR and FQNEAQ (reference sequence). J gave up 2 bases and V 4 bases, and 5 bases lay outside the gene matches. This CDR3 spans 15 amino acids. Drawing the rest from reference TRBV7-9 and TRBJ2-1, the complete variable domain is DTGVSQNPRHKITKRGQNVTFRCDPISEHNRLYWYRQTLGQGPEFLTYFQNEAQLEKSRLLSDRFSAERPKGSFSTLEIQRTEQGDSAMYLCASSSPGTAYNEQFFGPGTRLTVL.

This clonotype has more than one count but fewer than ten. V is TRBV7-2 and J is TRBJ2-1; D is ambiguous. There are 11 residues in the CDR3. The V end was cut by 5 bases, the J end by 7 bases, with 6 bases between. Germline-derived CDR1 and CDR2 are SGHTA and FQGNSA. CDR3 in amino acids: CASSHQNEQFF. The DNA for the CDR3 is TGTGCCAGCAGCCACCAGAATGAGCAGTTCTTC.

This clonotype showed up just a few times. The rearrangement links TRBV2 to TRBJ2-5; D perhaps matches TRBD2 (6 bases). The end of the DNA fits TRBJ2-7 better, so the J call may be wrong. The CDR3 has 15 amino acids. Per germline, CDR1 SNHLY and CDR2 FYNNEI. Written as DNA, the CDR3 is TGTGCCAGCAGTGAAATCGGGACTGCCCCCTACGAGCAGTACTTC. Its translation is CASSEIGTAPYEQYF.

In this sample, this clonotype turned up a few times. The chain couples TRBV14 to TRBJ2-5, with D possibly TRBD2 on 5 matching bases. The CDR3 contains 15 residues. V shed 1 base and J shed 2 bases, with 11 bases lying between them. The germline gives CDR1 SGHDN, CDR2 FVKESK. The CDR3 sequence: CASSQGLAKQETQYF. The CDR3 region has the DNA TGTGCCAGCAGCCAAGGATTAGCGAAACAAGAGACCCAGTACTTC.

Remarks on this clonotype: Relative to the germline gene, one junction end is altered; a read error may explain this. The genes are TRBV11-2 and TRBJ2-7; the D is unclear. The CDR3 length is 12 residues. Germline CDR1 reads SGHAT; CDR2 reads FQNNGV. The CDR3: CASSHNVGEQYF. For the CDR3, the DNA is TGTGCCAGCAGCCACAATGTGGGCGAGCAGTACTTT.

This clonotype was observed a handful of times. An end of the junction differs from the germline gene, which may be a read error. The rearrangement links TRBV3-1 to TRBJ1-1; the D gene is possibly TRBD1 (5 bases). CDR1 is LGHDT and CDR2 is YNNKEL in the germline V gene (reference sequence). The length of the CDR3 is 18 residues. This chain's CDR3 is CACSQVRDSGGGNTEAFF. CDR3 in DNA: TGTGCCTGCAGCCAAGTTCGGGACTCGGGAGGAGGTAACACTGAAGCTTTCTTT.

This clonotype showed up just a few times. The chain employs TRBV18 and TRBJ1-2; D is unresolved. Germline CDR1 is KGHSH and CDR2 is LQKENI. V lost 4 bases and J lost 4, with 13 bases in between. CDR3 length: 14 amino acids. The CDR3 region is CASSQPTESYGYTF. The CDR3 DNA is TGTGCCAGCTCACAACCAACCGAGAGCTATGGCTACACCTTC.

This chain links TRBV6-2 or TRBV6-3 with TRBJ2-7; D is uncertain. The CDR3 totals 13 residues. The germline V gene encodes CDR1 MNHEY and CDR2 SVGEGT. V was trimmed by 6 bases and J by 3 bases, leaving 12 bases between them. The CDR3 sequence is CASSPRAIYEQYF. In nucleotides, the CDR3 is TGTGCCAGCAGCCCCCGTGCTATCTACGAGCAGTACTTC.

This clonotype was observed a handful of times. The CDR3 is CASSRTAAYEQYF. The CDR3 coding sequence is TGTGCCAGTAGTAGGACGGCGGCCTACGAGCAGTACTTC. The V call is TRBV19, the J call TRBJ2-7; D ambiguous. The CDR3 consists of 13 residues. Looked up from germline, CDR1 is LNHDA and CDR2 is SQIVND (reference sequence). V gave up 4 bases and J gave up 2 bases, with 9 bases separating them.

CDR3 DNA: TGTGCCAGCAGCCGGGGACTAGACTCCTACAATGAGCAGTTCTTC. It translates to CASSRGLDSYNEQFF. The rearrangement joins TRBV3-1 to TRBJ2-1; 8 bases fit TRBD2. The V gene's germline CDR1 is LGHDT and CDR2 YNNKEL (reference sequence). The CDR3 spans 15 residues. The V segment lost 4 bases and the J segment 0 bases; nucleotides outside the gene matches: 2.

The CDR3 bases are TGCAGCGTTGAAGGACAGACAGATACGCAGTATTTT. Its translation: CSVEGQTDTQYF. The chain is built from TRBV29-1 and TRBJ2-3, with D perhaps TRBD1 (5 bases). The V and J ends lost 1 base and 3 bases respectively, with 5 bases between them. The length of the CDR3 is 12 residues. Germline loops: CDR1 SQVTM, CDR2 ANQGSEA.

J is TRBJ1-2 and V is TRBV24-1, with a weak D call TRBD1 (5 bases). V lost 3 bases and J 7 bases, leaving 11 bases between the germline ends. The CDR3 extends over 13 amino acids. From germline, CDR1 is KGHDR and CDR2 SFDVKD. The CDR3 nucleotides are TGTGCCACCAGTGATGCCAGGGCTGGTGGCTACACCTTC. Its protein is CATSDARAGGYTF.

This clonotype was counted only a few times. J is TRBJ2-3 and V is TRBV29-1; D gene unclear. V lost 4 bases and J 3 bases, leaving 11 bases between the germline ends. This CDR3 is built from 13 residues. Germline loops: CDR1 SQVTM, CDR2 ANQGSEA. CDR3 DNA sequence: TGCAGCGTTGGAGGCAGGTTAACAGATACGCAGTATTTT. It is translated as CSVGGRLTDTQYF.